This is a list of T cell receptor beta chains from one sample in a study of breast tumors, draining lymph nodes, adjacent tissues. TCRdb independently ran MiXCR on the multiplex PCR reads; one entry per CDR3 protein. The table has fewer than 200,000 distinct CDR3 sequences, about 30% seen once. Material: axillary lymph node tissue. Receptor source: a female donor with breast cancer. Some clones in this sample may be carry-over from other donors' samples. Both conserved end residues are part of each CDR3. A D gene is named only where the DNA matches it firmly. Clone size is given for some rows only: seen once, a few or many times, or a class if the clone is expanded.

>TRBJ2-1|many|TRBV10-3|TRBD2
CAISEGGSQSYNEQFF
TGTGCCATCAGTGAAGGCGGGAGTCAATCCTACAATGAGCAGTTCTTC
>TRBJ2-5|.|TRBV7-3|TRBD2
CASSLGLGTGETQYF
TGTGCCAGCAGCCTGGGACTAGGGACCGGGGAGACCCAGTACTTC
>TRBJ1-2|.|TRBV27|.
CASGLSIVAGTGYTF
TGTGCCAGCGGTTTATCTATCGTTGCAGGCACTGGCTACACCTTC
>TRBJ2-7|few|TRBV18|.
CASSPWGDEQYF
TGTGCCAGCTCACCTTGGGGGGATGAGCAGTACTTC
>TRBJ2-7|many|TRBV20-1|TRBD2
CSARVAGGEGHPYEQYF
TGCAGTGCTAGAGTCGCGGGGGGGGAGGGCCACCCCTACGAGCAGTACTTC
>TRBJ1-5|many|TRBV20-1|.
CSASYKYQPQHF
TGCAGTGCTAGTTACAAGTATCAGCCCCAGCATTTT
>TRBJ2-1|many|TRBV9|TRBD2
CASSPLAGGLNEQFF
TGTGCCAGCAGCCCTCTCGCGGGGGGGCTCAATGAGCAGTTCTTC
>TRBJ1-1|few|TRBV29-1|.
CSAPTAFF
TGCAGCGCGCCTACGGCTTTCTTT
>TRBJ2-3|few|TRBV27|TRBD1
CASGTGKDTQYF
TGTGCCAGTGGGACAGGCAAAGATACGCAGTATTTT
>TRBJ1-2|.|TRBV20-1|TRBD1
CSARERDRAYTF
TGCAGTGCTAGAGAACGGGACAGGGCCTACACCTTC
>TRBJ2-5|many|TRBV12-3/TRBV12-4|.
CASSLAGLEETQYF
TGTGCCAGCAGTTTAGCAGGGTTGGAAGAGACCCAGTACTTC
>TRBJ1-1|.|TRBV19|.
CASTERGLMNTEAFF
TGTGCCAGCACGGAGCGGGGGCTGATGAACACTGAAGCTTTCTTT
>TRBJ1-2|many|TRBV2|.
CASSPGGGMSGYTF
TGTGCCAGCAGTCCTGGAGGGGGAATGAGTGGCTACACCTTC
>TRBJ1-6|many|TRBV6-1|.
CASSETEPPGSPLHF
TGTGCCAGCAGTGAAACAGAACCCCCTGGTTCACCCCTCCACTTT
>TRBJ1-2|many|TRBV6-4|.
CASSEFDPPHNGYTF
TGTGCCAGCAGTGAATTCGACCCTCCTCACAATGGCTACACCTTC
>TRBJ2-1|.|TRBV7-9|.
CASSFAINSYNEQLF
TGTGCCAGCAGCTTTGCAATTAACTCCTACAATGAGCAGCTCTTC
>TRBJ2-1|.|TRBV5-4|TRBD1
CAISFTGGISNVQFF
TGTGCCATCAGCTTTACAGGGGGCATTAGTAATGTGCAGTTCTTC
>TRBJ2-7|many|TRBV19|TRBD2
CASSSTSGGRGFHEQYF
TGTGCCAGTAGTAGTACTAGCGGGGGGCGAGGGTTCCACGAGCAGTACTTC
>TRBJ2-3|many|TRBV7-9|TRBD2
CASSLASASGYTQYF
TGTGCCAGCAGCTTAGCATCGGCTAGCGGCTATACGCAGTATTTT
>TRBJ2-2|.|TRBV12-3/TRBV12-4|TRBD2
CASSSGGNTGELFF
TGTGCCAGCAGTTCGGGAGGGAACACCGGGGAGCTGTTTTTT
>TRBJ1-2|.|TRBV7-6|.
CASSGSGSRGYGYTF
TGTGCCAGCAGCGGCAGCGGTTCGAGGGGCTATGGCTACACCTTC
>TRBJ1-2|many|TRBV6-6|.
CASSHSSGANYGYTF
TGTGCCAGCAGTCACTCGTCGGGGGCTAACTATGGCTACACCTTC
>TRBJ2-7|many|TRBV19|.
CASSIRGSSYEQYF
TGTGCCAGTAGTATCCGGGGGAGCTCCTACGAGCAGTACTTC
>TRBJ2-1|many|TRBV29-1|.
CSVQSYNEQFF
TGCAGCGTCCAATCTTACAATGAGCAGTTCTTC
>TRBJ2-7|many|TRBV5-6|.
CASSLGPASYEQYF
TGTGCCAGCAGCTTGGGGCCAGCCTCCTACGAGCAGTACTTC
>TRBJ2-2|many|TRBV29-1|.
CSVGGFTGELFF
TGCAGCGTTGGGGGATTCACCGGGGAGCTGTTTTTT
>TRBJ1-2|.|TRBV14|.
CASSQDSGRKYCFTF
TGTGCCAGCAGCCAAGATTCGGGACGGAAGTATTGCTTCACCTTC
>TRBJ2-5|many|TRBV11-2|.
CASSLNRWAIQETQYF
TGTGCCAGCAGCTTAAACCGTTGGGCGATCCAAGAGACCCAGTACTTC
>TRBJ1-6|.|TRBV4-2|.
CASSPDRSTPLHF
TGTGCCAGCAGCCCGGACAGAAGTACACCCCTCCACTTT
>TRBJ1-2|.|TRBV3-1|.
CASNQDPGGYGYTF
TGTGCCAGCAACCAAGATCCTGGCGGCTATGGCTACACCTTC
>TRBJ1-2|many|TRBV15|.
CATSREQARYGYTF
TGTGCCACCAGCAGAGAACAGGCGCGCTATGGCTACACCTTC
>TRBJ2-3|many|TRBV18|TRBD1
CASSASGTGGTDTQYF
TGTGCCAGCTCAGCCTCCGGGACAGGGGGCACAGATACGCAGTATTTT
>TRBJ2-5|once|TRBV20-1|TRBD1
CSTEQGPSETQYF
TGCAGTACGGAACAGGGGCCTTCGGAGACCCAGTACTTC
>TRBJ1-5|few|TRBV27|.
CASSLRGPVQPQHF
TGTGCCAGCAGTTTGAGAGGGCCGGTTCAGCCCCAGCATTTT
>TRBJ2-1|many|TRBV29-1|TRBD2
CSAKTGLAGGIEQFF
TGCAGCGCCAAGACTGGTCTAGCGGGAGGTATCGAGCAGTTCTTC
>TRBJ2-6|.|TRBV20-1|.
CSAPINYGANVLTF
TGCAGTGCCCCCATTAACTATGGGGCCAACGTCCTGACTTTC
>TRBJ1-3|many|TRBV6-4|.
CASSDSTRERAENTIYF
TGTGCCAGCAGTGACTCGACGAGGGAGCGTGCGGAAAACACCATATATTTT